This TCR beta chain emerged from a study of blood T cell repertoires in COVID-19. Study-level background: Sites across the United States, Italy and Spain contributed samples from acute and convalescent COVID-19. T cells, B-cell-depleted T cells, or PBMCs supplied cDNA or gDNA.

The V gene's germline CDR1 is LNHDA and CDR2 SQIVND (reference sequence). J was trimmed by 4 bases and V by 5 bases; bases with no gene match: 10. This CDR3 comprises 15 residues. Original data processing: For nucleated cells, counts were estimated from reference gene primer amplification. The repertoire was sequenced with immunoSEQ multiplex PCR; TCRdb's copy has only in-frame clones and lacks some. V, J and clone size are those of that table, while D and trimming were read from the DNA. This sample yields around 200,000 clones, of which roughly 86% are seen a single time; 1.5% to 2% belongs to the top ten. This clone has just one count.

The chain combines TRBV19 with TRBJ2-7; 8 bases are shared with TRBD2. This receptor was obtained from a young man with active or convalescent COVID-19. Input material: peripheral blood. The CDR3 spells CASSPRSGSLYEQYF. CDR3 sequence (DNA): TGTGCCAGTAGTCCGCGAAGCGGGAGTTTATACGAGCAGTACTTC.